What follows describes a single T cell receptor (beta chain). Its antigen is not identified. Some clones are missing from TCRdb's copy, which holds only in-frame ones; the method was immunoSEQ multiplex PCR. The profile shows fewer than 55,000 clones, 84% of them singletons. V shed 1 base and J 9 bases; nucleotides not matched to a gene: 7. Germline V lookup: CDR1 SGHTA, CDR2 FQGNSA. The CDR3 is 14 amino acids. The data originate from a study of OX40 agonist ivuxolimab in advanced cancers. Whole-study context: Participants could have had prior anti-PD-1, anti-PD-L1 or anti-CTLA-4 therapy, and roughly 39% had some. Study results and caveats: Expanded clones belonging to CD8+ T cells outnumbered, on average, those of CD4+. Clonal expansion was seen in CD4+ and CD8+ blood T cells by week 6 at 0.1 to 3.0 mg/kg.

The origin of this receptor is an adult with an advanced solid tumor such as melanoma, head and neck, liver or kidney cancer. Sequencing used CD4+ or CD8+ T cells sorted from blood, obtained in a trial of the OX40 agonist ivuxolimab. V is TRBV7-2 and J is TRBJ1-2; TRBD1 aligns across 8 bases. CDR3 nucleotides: TGTGCCAGCAGCTTAGGGACAGGGAAAGAGAGCTACACCTTC. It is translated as CASSLGTGKESYTF.